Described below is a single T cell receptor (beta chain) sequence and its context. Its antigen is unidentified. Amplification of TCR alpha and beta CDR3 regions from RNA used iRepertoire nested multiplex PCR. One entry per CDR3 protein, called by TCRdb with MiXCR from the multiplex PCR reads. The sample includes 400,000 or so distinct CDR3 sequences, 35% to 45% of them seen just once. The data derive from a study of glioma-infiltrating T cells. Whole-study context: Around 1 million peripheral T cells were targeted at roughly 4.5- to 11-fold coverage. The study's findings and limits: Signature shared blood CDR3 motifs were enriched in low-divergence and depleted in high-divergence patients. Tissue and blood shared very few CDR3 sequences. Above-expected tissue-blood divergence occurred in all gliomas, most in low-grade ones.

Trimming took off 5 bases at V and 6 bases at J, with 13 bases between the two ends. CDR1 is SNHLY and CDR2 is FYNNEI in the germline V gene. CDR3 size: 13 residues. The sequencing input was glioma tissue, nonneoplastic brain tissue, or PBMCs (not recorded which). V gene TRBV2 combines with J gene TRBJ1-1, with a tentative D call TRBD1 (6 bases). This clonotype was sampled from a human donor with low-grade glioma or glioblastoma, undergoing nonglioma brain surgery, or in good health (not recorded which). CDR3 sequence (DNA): TGTGCCAGCAGTATACAGGGCCCTGCTGAAGCTTTCTTT. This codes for CASSIQGPAEAFF.